The 18 T cell receptor beta chains below all came from one sample that was sequenced in a study of T cells in Graves' hyperthyroidism and ophthalmopathy. Researchers amplified the TCR beta CDR3 regions from RNA transcripts. An initial round of RT-PCR targeting the TCR CDR3 relied on the HTBI primer set. TCRdb re-called the multiplex PCR reads through MiXCR, storing one row per CDR3 protein. Of some 510,000 distinct CDR3 sequences in the sample, less than 25% were seen once. The sequenced sample was blood. These TCRs come from a man between 18 and 35 years old with Graves' hyperthyroidism.

The table lists this clonotype with many counts. This rearrangement joins TRBV28 to TRBJ1-2, with 9 bases matching TRBD1. V gave up 5 bases and J gave up 8 bases; unmatched junction bases: 6. CDR1 and CDR2 (germline): MDHEN, SYDVKM. This CDR3 spans 13 amino acids. CDR3: CASSPGTGIGYTF. DNA of the CDR3: TGTGCCAGCAGTCCGGGGACAGGGATCGGCTACACCTTC.

V and J are TRBV12-5 and TRBJ1-1, with no clear D. Trimming cost V 0 bases and J 5 bases, with 13 bases left between them. The germline CDR1 and CDR2 sequences are LGHNT and FRNRAP. The CDR3 loop spans 15 amino acids. CDR3 DNA: TGTGCTAGTGGTTTGGTAACCCTGGCGGGGACTGAAGCTTTCTTT. Amino acid sequence: CASGLVTLAGTEAFF. The full variable domain, with the rest looked up from reference TRBV12-5 and TRBJ1-1, is DARVTQTPRHKVTEMGQEVTMRCQPILGHNTVFWYRQTMMQGLELLAYFRNRAPLDDSGMPKDRFSAEMPDATLATLKIQPSEPRDSAVYFCASGLVTLAGTEAFFGQGTRLTVV.

Points on this clonotype: Possible read error: a much larger clone is one base away. V gene TRBV18 combines with J gene TRBJ1-5; the D is unclear. The CDR3 has 15 residues. CDR1 is KGHSH, CDR2 LQKENI, per germline. CDR3 loop: CASSPPGEGNQPRHF. The CDR3 DNA sequence: TGTGCCAGCTCACCACCGGGTGAGGGCAATCAGCCCCGGCATTTT.

This clonotype was recorded many times. The DNA of the CDR3 is TGTGCCAGCAGTTACTTTAGTAACGGGTTGAGTGAAGCTTTCTTT. Amino acids: CASSYFSNGLSEAFF. This chain links TRBV6-5 with TRBJ1-1; D is ambiguous. V was cut by 1 base and J by 7 bases, with 16 bases left in between. Germline V lookup: CDR1 MNHEY, CDR2 SVGAGI. CDR3 size: 15 residues.

Many counts were recorded for this clonotype. The CDR3 coding sequence is TGTGCCAGCAGTTTACGGACTGGAAACACCATATATTTT. Translated: CASSLRTGNTIYF. The chain is built from TRBV12-3 or TRBV12-4 and TRBJ1-3; D is uncertain. Trimming removed 2 bases from V and 2 bases from J, with 4 bases in between. There are 13 residues in the CDR3.

This clonotype was seen ten or more times. CDR3 protein: CASSPPWGMNTEAFF. The CDR3 nucleotides read TGTGCCAGCAGCCCCCCGTGGGGAATGAACACTGAAGCTTTCTTT. The rearrangement joins TRBV12-3 or TRBV12-4 to TRBJ1-1; D is unresolved. V was pared by 6 bases and J by 0 bases, with 14 bases between. The CDR3 is 15 residues long.

The J gene is TRBJ2-6, the V gene TRBV6-2 or TRBV6-3; TRBD1 is a possible D gene (5 bases). The CDR3 spans 20 residues. The V end lost 0 bases, the J end lost 1 base, and 19 bases lay between the germline ends. Per the germline V gene, CDR1 is MNHEY and CDR2 is SVGEGT. This chain's CDR3 is CASSYSRQPTLPSGANVLTF. CDR3 bases: TGTGCCAGCAGTTACTCTCGACAGCCAACTCTTCCATCTGGGGCCAACGTCCTGACTTTC.

The chain has TRBV19 and TRBJ1-2, with D uncertain. The CDR3 contains 15 residues. Trimming removed 6 bases from V and 3 bases from J, with 17 bases in between. CDR1 LNHDA and CDR2 SQIVND come from the germline V gene (reference sequence). The CDR3, as DNA: TGTGCCAGTAGCTGGGTACGGGTGGCGGACTATGGCTACACCTTC. Protein: CASSWVRVADYGYTF.

This clonotype was recorded a few times. V and J are TRBV18 and TRBJ1-1, with 7 bases matching TRBD1. The CDR3 is 13 amino acids. The ends lost 4 bases at V and 4 bases at J; junction bases unmatched: 3. Germline CDR1 and CDR2: KGHSH and LQKENI. CDR3 in DNA: TGTGCCAGCTCACAGGGGGCGCCCACTGAAGCTTTCTTT. This sequence encodes CASSQGAPTEAFF. The variable domain in full, completed from reference TRBV18 and TRBJ1-1, reads NAGVMQNPRHLVRRRGQEARLRCSPMKGHSHVYWYRQLPEEGLKFMVYLQKENIIDESGMPKERFSAEFPKEGPSILRIQQVVRGDSAAYFCASSQGAPTEAFFGQGTRLTVV.

This clonotype was counted only a few times. The chain links TRBV9 to TRBJ1-2; D is perhaps TRBD1 (5 bases). CDR1 is SGDLS and CDR2 is YYNGEE in the germline V gene. The CDR3 has 15 amino acids. Trimming pared 4 bases from V and 0 bases from J, leaving 13 bases between. CDR3 amino acids: CASSPRQTPNYGYTF. CDR3 DNA sequence: TGTGCCAGCAGCCCCCGACAGACCCCTAACTATGGCTACACCTTC.

The CDR3: CASGQGMSYEQYF. As DNA, the CDR3 is TGTGCCAGCGGACAGGGGATGTCCTACGAGCAGTACTTC. J is TRBJ2-7 and V is TRBV2, with TRBD1 identical over 9 bases. This CDR3 is 13 amino acids long. The junction had 3 bases not matched to a gene; V was cut back by 8 bases and J by 1 base. Germline V gene lookup returns CDR1 SNHLY and CDR2 FYNNEI.

The chain links TRBV24-1 to TRBJ2-5; either TRBD1 or TRBD2 may fit D (5 bases each). The V end lost 3 bases, the J end lost 5 bases, and 18 bases lay between the germline ends. The CDR3 spans 16 residues. CDR1 is KGHDR and CDR2 is SFDVKD in the germline V gene. Here the CDR3 reads CATSDTGSGAWETQYF. The CDR3 DNA reads TGTGCCACCAGTGATACCGGGTCCGGGGCCTGGGAGACCCAGTACTTC.

This clonotype was counted at least ten times. The chain couples TRBV5-1 to TRBJ1-1, with D possibly TRBD1 on 6 matching bases. V was shortened by 3 bases and J by 3 bases, with 18 bases between the two germline ends. The V gene's germline CDR1 is SGHRS and CDR2 YFSETQ. The CDR3 has 16 amino acids. In nucleotides, the CDR3 is TGCGCCAGCAGCTGGGGGCCATTGAATGGGGACACTGAAGCTTTCTTT. Translated: CASSWGPLNGDTEAFF.

A remark on this clonotype: A much bigger clone sits one base away, suggesting this may be a read error. The chain has TRBV7-6 and TRBJ2-4; either TRBD1 or TRBD2 may supply D (5 bases each). This CDR3 is built from 14 residues. CDR1 SGHVS and CDR2 FNYEAQ come from the germline V gene. The CDR3 region has the DNA TGTGCCAGCAGCTTAGGGGGGATCAAAAACATTAAGTACTTC. This codes for CASSLGGIKNIKYF.

Ten or more counts support this clonotype. One junction end does not reproduce the germline sequence, and a read error may be involved. The chain has TRBV24-1 and TRBJ2-5; tentative D call: TRBD2 (6 bases). The germline CDR1 and CDR2 sequences are KGHDR and SFDVKD. The CDR3 has 15 residues. The CDR3 region has the DNA TGTGCCGCCAGTGGGGCCGGAGGGGTAGAGGAGACCCAGTACTTC. Residues: CAASGAGGVEETQYF.

The table lists this clonotype with many counts. The chain joins TRBV25-1 to TRBJ2-6; tentatively, D is TRBD2 (7 bases). Germline CDR1 MGHDK, CDR2 SYGVNS. Trimming pared 8 bases from V and 2 bases from J, leaving 16 bases between. The CDR3 contains 16 residues. CDR3 protein: CASSQRGGPGANVLTF. CDR3 DNA: TGTGCCAGCTCCCAAAGGGGGGGCCCTGGGGCCAACGTCCTGACTTTC.

The sample holds a few counts of this clonotype. The CDR3 coding sequence is TGCGCCAGCCGTCTAGCGGGGTCCGATAATGAGCAGTTCTTC. Translating it yields CASRLAGSDNEQFF. The chain carries TRBV5-1 and TRBJ2-1, with 9 bases lining up with TRBD2. This CDR3 region has 14 residues. V was pared by 7 bases and J by 7 bases, with 9 bases of the junction left unmatched. The V gene's germline CDR1 is SGHRS and CDR2 YFSETQ.

Details on this clonotype: No DNA is shown, since the ends of the CDR3 on it are uncertain; the CDR3 is the one TCRdb lists. The V and J genes are TRBV6-8 and TRBJ2-2; TRBD1 is taken as the D call from the table, unchecked against the DNA. Germline loops: CDR1 MNHGY, CDR2 SAAAGT. Including both end residues, the CDR3 is 21 amino acids long. The CDR3 sequence: CASSYLGPSLRAVLRAGELFF.